Detailed here is one T cell receptor (beta chain). Its antigen remains unidentified. The data belong to a study of shared clonotypes between healthy human individuals. General study results and limits: Relative to memory subsets, naive subsets generally showed larger estimated richness. Rarefaction showed that sequencing of sorted subsets was incomplete (despite large depth).

TCRdb's copy holds only in-frame clones and misses some; the assay was immunoSEQ multiplex PCR. The table lists more than 400,000 clones, 90% to 96% of them singletons. The CDR3 loop spans 16 amino acids. Germline assignment: CDR1 MNHNY and CDR2 SVGAGI (reference sequence). After removal of 2 bases from V and 7 bases from J, the junction contained 6 bases not matched to a gene. Donors, without exception, were Caucasian adults residing in Nashville, Tennessee. Splitting the CD4+ cells yielded a CD45RA+ naive subset and a CD45RA-negative memory subset. Sequencing input: naive CD4+ T cells sorted from blood. As to subset: CD45RA+ positively selected. V gene TRBV6-6 combines with J gene TRBJ2-1; 12 nucleotides match TRBD2. The clonotype comes from a woman aged 25 to 39 in good health. The CDR3 sequence: CASSYPTSGSGNEQFF. DNA of the CDR3: TGTGCCAGCAGTTACCCGACTAGCGGGAGTGGGAATGAGCAGTTCTTC.